This passage covers 19 T cell receptor beta chains from one sample sequenced in a study of beta chain features in type 1 diabetes. Sequencing targeted expressed TCRB transcripts, as all isolated RNA had been reverse transcribed. Assay used: immunoSEQ multiplex PCR; TCRdb lists only in-frame clones, some missing. The table records under 300,000 clones, roughly 8% of them present only once. Sequenced sample: central memory CD4+ T cells from blood. The receptors originated from a young woman in good health.

The J gene is TRBJ1-5, the V gene TRBV6-1, with D perhaps matching TRBD1 (6 bases). Germline V CDR1 and CDR2: MNHNS, SASEGT. Deletions cut 8 bases from V and 2 bases from J, with 13 bases between. This CDR3 comprises 14 residues. Here the CDR3 reads CASGGQGGNQPQHF. Written as DNA, the CDR3 is TGTGCCAGCGGGGGCCAGGGTGGCAATCAGCCCCAGCATTTT.

This rearrangement joins TRBV19 to TRBJ2-3, with D uncertain. The CDR3 has 13 amino acids. The V gene's germline CDR1 is LNHDA and CDR2 SQIVND (reference sequence). V was shortened by 6 bases and J by 5 bases, with 12 bases between the two germline ends. CDR3 sequence reads: CASSPRRVDTQYF. The CDR3 bases are TGTGCCAGTAGCCCTCGAAGGGTAGATACGCAGTATTTT.

There are a few counts of this clone. The CDR3 DNA sequence: TGTGCCAGCAGCCCCGGGAAAAATGCGGGAGGGGACCAAGAGACCCAGTACTTC. It yields the protein CASSPGKNAGGDQETQYF. The chain has TRBV9 and TRBJ2-5; 9 positions agree with TRBD2. V trimming: 4 bases; J trimming: 0 bases; junction bases outside the gene matches: 13. The germline V gene encodes CDR1 SGDLS and CDR2 YYNGEE. This CDR3 contains 18 residues.

This clone was seen ten or more times. CDR3 DNA: TGTGCCAGCAGTCTGGGACCTCTACGTAAGCAGTACGTC. Residues: CASSLGPLRKQYV. The gene calls are TRBV27 and TRBJ2-7; possibly TRBD1 or TRBD2 for D (5 bases each). The CDR3 consists of 13 residues. Trimming took off 5 bases at V and 8 bases at J, with 16 bases between the two ends. Germline assignment: CDR1 MNHEY and CDR2 SMNVEV (reference sequence).

This clone was counted at least ten times. The chain carries TRBV2 and TRBJ2-7; D uncertain. Germline V gene data show CDR1 as SNHLY and CDR2 as FYNNEI. V was trimmed by 1 base and J by 2 bases, leaving 9 bases between them. The CDR3 is 14 residues long. Here the CDR3 DNA reads TGTGCCAGCAGTGAAGGTGACAAAACCTACGAGCAGTACTTC. Amino acid sequence: CASSEGDKTYEQYF.

This clone was detected only a few times. One end of the junction does not line up with germline, which may come from a read error. This chain links TRBV7-7 with TRBJ2-2, with a weak D call TRBD2 (5 bases). Germline assignment: CDR1 SSHAT and CDR2 FNYEAQ (reference sequence). This CDR3 is built from 14 residues. CDR3 sequence: CASSGKGLSGELFF. The CDR3 DNA sequence: TGTGCTAGCAGCGGCAAGGGTTTGTCCGGGGAGCTGTTTTTT.

This clone has more than one count but fewer than ten. V is TRBV6-6 and J is TRBJ2-1; 11 nucleotides align to TRBD1. CDR3 length: 14 amino acids. The junction had 8 bases not matched to a gene; V was cut back by 7 bases and J by 9 bases. Looked up from germline, CDR1 is MNHNY and CDR2 is SVGAGI (reference sequence). CDR3 residues: CASTIGQGAIEQFF. The CDR3 DNA follows: TGTGCCAGCACGATCGGACAGGGGGCTATTGAGCAGTTCTTC.

The gene calls are TRBV15 and TRBJ2-1; possible D gene TRBD1, 6 bases. The CDR3 extends over 14 amino acids. V shed 4 bases and J shed 0 bases, with 7 bases lying between them. The germline gives CDR1 LNHNV, CDR2 YYDKDF (reference sequence). The CDR3 reads CATSKDSSYNEQFF. DNA of the CDR3: TGTGCCACCAGCAAGGACAGCTCCTACAATGAGCAGTTCTTC.

The J gene is TRBJ2-7, the V gene TRBV7-9; the match to TRBD1 covers 7 bases. V was clipped by 5 bases and J by 6 bases; unmatched bases: 10. The CDR3 runs to 14 residues. CDR1 is SEHNR, CDR2 FQNEAQ, per germline (reference sequence). CDR3 sequence (DNA): TGTGCCAGCAGCAGACAGGGACCCTATTTCGAGCAGTACGTC. Translated, it gives CASSRQGPYFEQYV.

The genes are TRBV11-3 and TRBJ2-2, with TRBD2 matching over 9 bases. CDR1 and CDR2 (germline): SGHNT, YENEEA. V gave up 5 bases and J gave up 2 bases; unmatched junction bases: 12. The CDR3 covers 18 residues. CDR3 in amino acids: CASSHRPRGGANTGELFF. The CDR3 DNA reads TGTGCCAGCAGCCACCGTCCCCGCGGGGGGGCCAACACCGGGGAGCTGTTTTTT.

This clone was detected many times. The chain links TRBV18 to TRBJ1-2, with 8 bases aligning to TRBD1. The CDR3 length is 13 residues. Germline lookup yields CDR1 KGHSH and CDR2 LQKENI. V lost 3 bases to trimming and J lost 6 bases; unmatched junction nucleotides: 3. The CDR3 coding sequence is TGTGCCAGCTCACCGGGACAGGTGAATGGCTACACCTTC. It is translated as CASSPGQVNGYTF.

This clone has at least ten counts. The chain joins TRBV4-2 to TRBJ1-4; D may be TRBD1 (5 bases). This CDR3 has 14 residues. V gave up 2 bases and J gave up 6 bases, with 10 bases separating them. The germline V gene has CDR1 LGHNA and CDR2 YNFKEQ. CDR3 nucleotide sequence: TGTGCCAGCAGCCAAAGCCAGGGAGATGAAAAACTGTTTTTT. Its protein product is CASSQSQGDEKLFF.

This clone came up a few times. V gene TRBV7-9 combines with J gene TRBJ2-5, with D possibly being TRBD1 (6 bases). The J call may be wrong; the DNA end is better matched by TRBJ2-7. From germline, CDR1 is SEHNR and CDR2 FQNEAQ (reference sequence). The CDR3 loop spans 14 amino acids. This CDR3 reads CASSPRAGDHEQYF. The CDR3 DNA is TGTGCCAGCAGCCCCCGGGCAGGGGATCACGAGCAGTACTTC.

This chain uses TRBV7-3 with TRBJ2-3, with D tentatively TRBD2 (5 bases). Germline CDR1 reads SGHTA; CDR2 reads FQGTGA. The CDR3 is 13 amino acids. Trimming pared 4 bases from V and 2 bases from J, leaving 7 bases between. For the CDR3, the DNA is TGTGCCAGCAGCTACGACTACACAGATACGCAGTATTTT. The encoded protein is CASSYDYTDTQYF. Complete variable domain (other parts from reference TRBV7-3 and TRBJ2-3): GAGVSQTPSNKVTEKGKYVELRCDPISGHTALYWYRQSLGQGPEFLIYFQGTGAADDSGLPNDRFFAVRPEGSVSTLKIQRTERGDSAVYLCASSYDYTDTQYFGPGTRLTVL.

The sample holds a few counts of this clone. Other DNA sequences of this sample code for an identical CDR3. This chain links TRBV2 with TRBJ2-6; possibly TRBD1 for D (6 bases). Germline CDR1 SNHLY, CDR2 FYNNEI. With 6 bases removed from V and 4 bases from J, the gap between germline ends came to 13 bases. The CDR3 totals 15 residues. CDR3 sequence reads: CASRRTESGANVLTF. Written as DNA, the CDR3 is TGTGCCAGCAGACGGACAGAGTCCGGGGCCAACGTCCTGACTTTC.

Concerning this clone: A junction boundary mismatches the germline segment, possibly from a read error. This chain connects TRBV11-2 to TRBJ2-1; D may be TRBD2 (6 bases). This CDR3 contains 14 residues. Germline V gene lookup returns CDR1 SGHAT and CDR2 FQNNGV. The CDR3 protein is CASSSGASFNEQFF. The CDR3 DNA reads TGTGCCAGCAGCTCGGGAGCCTCCTTCAATGAGCAGTTCTTC.

This clone was detected a few times. The chain recombines TRBV7-9 with TRBJ2-7; D remains ambiguous. The germline V and J ends were trimmed by 4 bases and 5 bases, with 6 bases remaining between them. The CDR3 length is 11 residues. The germline V gene encodes CDR1 SEHNR and CDR2 FQNEAQ (reference sequence). CDR3 nucleotide sequence: TGTGCCAGCAGCTCCGCCCACGAGCAGTACGTC. This translates into CASSSAHEQYV.

This clone was observed a few times. This sequence joins TRBV5-6 and TRBJ1-2; unclear D gene. With 5 bases removed from V and 0 bases from J, the gap between germline ends came to 14 bases. The CDR3 length is 15 residues. Germline-derived CDR1 and CDR2 are SGHDT and YYEEEE. This chain's CDR3 is CASSGLWGANYGYTF. The CDR3 DNA sequence: TGTGCCAGCAGTGGCCTCTGGGGAGCTAACTATGGCTACACCTTC. Full variable domain (rest looked up from reference TRBV5-6 and TRBJ1-2): DAGVTQSPTHLIKTRGQQVTLRCSPKSGHDTVSWYQQALGQGPQFIFQYYEEEERQRGNFPDRFSGHQFPNYSSELNVNALLLGDSALYLCASSGLWGANYGYTFGSGTRLTVV.

The sample holds a few counts of this clone. The gene calls are TRBV11-2 and TRBJ2-5; no clear D. V gave up 3 bases and J gave up 5 bases, with 16 bases separating them. The germline V gene has CDR1 SGHAT and CDR2 FQNNGV. The CDR3 contains 15 residues. CDR3 residues: CASSFQFGRTETQYF. CDR3 in DNA: TGTGCCAGCAGCTTTCAATTTGGGCGGACGGAGACCCAGTACTTC.